A selection of T cell receptor beta chains follows, all from one sample in a study of T cell repertoires in cytomegalovirus infection. Their antigen targets remain unknown. A single record per CDR3 protein comes from TCRdb applying MiXCR to the reads. The table shows about 830,000 distinct CDR3 sequences, with 32% occurring only once. The source was cultured CD8+ T cells from PBMCs, collected from culture after CMV antigen stimulation. These receptors were taken from a human donor in good health (CMV status not recorded). Some clones in this sample may be carry-over from other donors' samples. CDR3s include the opening cysteine and the closing phenylalanine or tryptophan. A D gene is named only where the DNA matches it firmly. Size is stated for part of the rows, as once, few or many counts, or as a class when the clone is expanded.

V	J	D	size	DNA	CDR3
TRBV19	TRBJ2-7	.	.	TGTGCCAGTAGTATATCCACCACCTACGAGCAGTACTTC	CASSISTTYEQYF
TRBV7-2	TRBJ2-2	.	many	TGTGCCAGCAGCTCCCAGCAAAACACCGGGGAGCTGTTTTTT	CASSSQQNTGELFF
TRBV10-3	TRBJ2-7	.	.	TGTGCCATCAGTGAGAGGACAGATTCCTACGAAGGCTACGAGCAGTACTTC	CAISERTDSYEGYEQYF
TRBV7-6	TRBJ1-1	TRBD1	.	TGTGCCAGCAGCTTATCTGACAGGGCGTTAACTGAAGCTTTCTTT	CASSLSDRALTEAFF
TRBV3-1	TRBJ1-1	.	.	TGTGCCAGCAGCCAAGGACAGTCCGTATCTGAAGCTTTCTTT	CASSQGQSVSEAFF
TRBV7-4	TRBJ1-1	.	.	TGTGCCAACAGCACAAGTGGGACTGAAGCTTTCTTT	CANSTSGTEAFF
TRBV7-4	TRBJ1-1	TRBD1	.	TGTGCCAGCAGCTTATCCCGACAGGGATCCACTGAAGCTTTCTTT	CASSLSRQGSTEAFF
TRBV6-1	TRBJ2-3	.	.	TGTGCCAGCAGTGAACCGGGGCAAGCGGATACGCAGTATTTT	CASSEPGQADTQYF
TRBV28	TRBJ2-5	TRBD1	.	TGTGTCAGCAGGTGGGGACAGGGAGAGACCCAGTACTTC	CVSRWGQGETQYF
TRBV7-6	TRBJ1-2	.	.	TGTGCCAGCAGCTTAGGCTCGGGCGACGATGGCTACACCTTC	CASSLGSGDDGYTF
TRBV6-6	TRBJ2-2	.	.	TGTGCCAGCAGTTACGTTCACAGGAACACCGGGGAGCTGTTTTTT	CASSYVHRNTGELFF
TRBV7-2	TRBJ2-5	.	many	TGTGCCAGCAGCTTTTTAGAACTGTCGAAGTGGACCCAGTACTTC	CASSFLELSKWTQYF
TRBV4-1	TRBJ2-1	TRBD2	.	TGCGCCAGCAGCCAAGGTGGAGCTAGCGGGGGATTGAGCTCCTACAATGAGCAGTTCTTC	CASSQGGASGGLSSYNEQFF
TRBV5-8	TRBJ1-4	.	.	TGTGCCAGCAGCTTGAATGAGGTGTATGTCGATGGTGCGTATGAAAAACTGTTTTTT	CASSLNEVYVDGAYEKLFF
TRBV5-5	TRBJ1-3	.	.	TGTGCCAGCAGCTTGGAGCCTGGAAACACCATATATTTT	CASSLEPGNTIYF
TRBV6-2/TRBV6-3	TRBJ1-3	.	.	TGTGCCAGCACGGAGACGGTCTCTGGAAACACCATATATTTT	CASTETVSGNTIYF
TRBV7-3	TRBJ1-1	TRBD1	.	TGTGCCAGCAGCTTAGTCGGGACAGTTGAAGCTTTCTTT	CASSLVGTVEAFF
TRBV7-6	TRBJ1-1	TRBD1	many	TGTGCCAGCAGCCCAACTCGGACAGGGACGGGCACTGAAGCTTTCTTT	CASSPTRTGTGTEAFF